One and the same sample provided the 25 T cell receptor beta chains below, sequenced in a study of blood T cell repertoires in COVID-19 (dated by TCRdb to about 2020). The receptor library was made with the immunoSEQ multiplex PCR assay. Held by TCRdb, this immuneACCESS table contains in-frame sequences only and omits some clones. Under half of the omission traces to an unresolved V gene where checked; the cause of the rest is unknown. In this sample the table shows approximately 170,000 clones, approximately 84% of which occur a single time. The ten largest clones capture roughly 10% of the sample. The specimen was peripheral blood. The receptors shown here come from a man aged 70 or older with active or convalescent COVID-19.

This chain joins TRBV5-1 and TRBJ2-3; D possibly corresponds to TRBD2 (5 bases). Trimming pared 2 bases from V and 4 bases from J, leaving 11 bases between. Germline V CDR1 and CDR2: SGHRS, YFSETQ. The CDR3 sequence is 14 residues long. CDR3 in amino acids: CASSFPSGPDTQYF. CDR3 in DNA: TGCGCCAGCAGCTTCCCGAGCGGCCCAGATACGCAGTATTTT.

The V call is TRBV24-1, the J call TRBJ2-5; D is possibly TRBD2 (7 bases). This CDR3 spans 13 amino acids. Trimming shortened V by 5 bases and J by 4 bases, and 10 bases separated the two germline ends. CDR1 is KGHDR and CDR2 is SFDVKD in the germline V gene. CDR3 sequence: CATSGGGPETQYF. CDR3 nucleotide sequence: TGTGCCACCAGTGGGGGGGGCCCAGAGACCCAGTACTTC.

This clone has just one count. V and J are TRBV5-1 and TRBJ2-1; 13 bases match TRBD2. The V gene's germline CDR1 is SGHRS and CDR2 YFSETQ. This CDR3 contains 17 residues. V shed 4 bases, J shed 2 bases, and the junction held 6 bases outside the gene matches. The CDR3 region has the DNA TGCGCCAGCAGCACCGGGACTAGCGGGGACCCCTACAATGAGCAGTTCTTC. Encoded protein: CASSTGTSGDPYNEQFF. The entire variable domain, with the rest obtained from reference TRBV5-1 and TRBJ2-1, is as follows: KAGVTQTPRYLIKTRGQQVTLSCSPISGHRSVSWYQQTPGQGLQFLFEYFSETQRNKGNFPGRFSGRQFSNSRSEMNVSTLELGDSALYLCASSTGTSGDPYNEQFFGPGTRLTVL.

This chain joins TRBV5-1 and TRBJ1-1; 8 nucleotides agree with TRBD1. CDR1 is SGHRS and CDR2 is YFSETQ in the germline V gene. The V segment lost 4 bases and the J segment 8 bases; nucleotides outside the gene matches: 10. CDR3 length: 14 amino acids. The CDR3 coding sequence is TGCGCCAGCAGCGTGCAGGGGGCGCGTCAAGAAGCTTTCTTT. Translating gives CASSVQGARQEAFF.

CDR3 DNA sequence: TGTGCCAGCAGTCCCCCCCGGGGGTCAGCTCCCCTCCACTTT. Translation: CASSPPRGSAPLHF. This rearrangement joins TRBV28 to TRBJ1-6, with a weak D call TRBD1 (5 bases). CDR3 length: 14 amino acids. Germline V gives CDR1 MDHEN, CDR2 SYDVKM. Trimming took off 5 bases at V and 13 bases at J, with 18 bases between the two ends.

The chain carries TRBV28 and TRBJ1-3; D gene uncertain. The germline V gene has CDR1 MDHEN and CDR2 SYDVKM. The ends were cut back, 4 bases at V and 0 bases at J, with 10 bases in the middle. This CDR3 has 15 residues. Here the CDR3 DNA reads TGTGCCAGCAGTTCCATCGGGGTCTCTGGAAACACCATATATTTT. It yields the protein CASSSIGVSGNTIYF.

V is TRBV13 and J is TRBJ2-7; perhaps TRBD1 as D (5 bases). The germline V gene has CDR1 PRHDT and CDR2 FYEKMQ (reference sequence). CDR3 length: 15 amino acids. The V and J ends lost 6 bases and 0 bases respectively, with 15 bases between them. This chain's CDR3 is CASSYDSLGSYEQYF. In nucleotides, the CDR3 is TGTGCCAGCAGTTATGACAGTCTTGGCTCCTACGAGCAGTACTTC.

The CDR3 DNA is TGTGCCAGCAGTTGGGGCCAGAGACAGCCCCAGCATTTT. Protein sequence: CASSWGQRQPQHF. This chain uses TRBV12-3 or TRBV12-4 with TRBJ1-5, with D possibly being TRBD1 (5 bases). V lost 4 bases to trimming and J lost 7 bases, with 11 bases between them. The CDR3 extends over 13 amino acids.

The V and J genes are TRBV14 and TRBJ1-3; D gene uncertain. Germline CDR1 is SGHDN and CDR2 is FVKESK. Between the trimmed V and J ends, which lost 8 bases and 0 bases, there was a span of 8 bases. The CDR3 is 13 amino acids. CDR3 sequence reads: CASGHSSGNTIYF. The CDR3 DNA reads TGTGCCAGCGGGCATAGCTCTGGAAACACCATATATTTT. Using reference TRBV14 and TRBJ1-3 for the parts outside the CDR3, the full variable domain is EAGVTQFPSHSVIEKGQTVTLRCDPISGHDNLYWYRRVMGKEIKFLLHFVKESKQDESGMPNNRFLAERTGGTYSTLKVQPAELEDSGVYFCASGHSSGNTIYFGEGSWLTVV.

This rearrangement joins TRBV4-1 to TRBJ1-5; maybe TRBD1 (6 bases). The CDR3 spans 16 residues. Looked up from germline, CDR1 is MGHRA and CDR2 is YSYEKL. Deletions cut 4 bases from V and 4 bases from J, with 17 bases between. In DNA, the CDR3 is TGCGCCAGCAGCCCAATCCTCCGGGACAAGAATCAGCCCCAGCATTTT. Its protein is CASSPILRDKNQPQHF.

V gene TRBV7-6 combines with J gene TRBJ2-5; TRBD2 matches at 14 bases. Germline CDR1 and CDR2: SGHVS and FNYEAQ. CDR3 length: 17 residues. The trim removed 1 base at V and 0 bases at J, leaving 1 base unmatched. For the CDR3, the DNA is TGTGCCAGCAGCTTAGGACTAGCGGGAGGGAACCAAGAGACCCAGTACTTC. As protein: CASSLGLAGGNQETQYF.

This clone has a single count. This chain connects TRBV7-2 to TRBJ2-7; tentatively, D is TRBD1 (5 bases). The V gene's germline CDR1 is SGHTA and CDR2 FQGNSA. The CDR3 runs to 14 residues. V lost 2 bases to trimming and J lost 0 bases, with 8 bases between them. The CDR3 DNA follows: TGTGCCAGCAGCTTACCGCAGGGCTCCTACGAGCAGTACTTC. As protein: CASSLPQGSYEQYF.

V gene TRBV5-1 combines with J gene TRBJ1-1; 8 bases map to TRBD1. The trim removed 7 bases at V and 0 bases at J, leaving 2 bases unmatched. The CDR3 sequence is 13 residues long. Germline V gene data show CDR1 as SGHRS and CDR2 as YFSETQ. The CDR3 spells CASAGGMNTEAFF. The DNA of the CDR3 is TGCGCCAGCGCAGGGGGCATGAACACTGAAGCTTTCTTT.

This chain connects TRBV27 to TRBJ1-2; 8 nucleotides line up with TRBD1. This CDR3 has 14 amino acids. The V gene end was trimmed by 6 bases and the J gene end by 7 bases; junction bases not matched to a gene: 10. CDR1 and CDR2 (germline): MNHEY, SMNVEV (reference sequence). The CDR3 sequence is CASSRNQGARGYTF. CDR3 bases: TGTGCCAGCAGCCGAAATCAGGGGGCTCGTGGCTACACCTTC.

V is TRBV6-1 and J is TRBJ1-2, with 9 bases fitting TRBD1. Germline CDR1 is MNHNS and CDR2 is SASEGT. The CDR3 runs to 15 residues. The trim removed 3 bases at V and 4 bases at J, leaving 6 bases unmatched. The CDR3 nucleotides are TGTGCCAGCAGTGACACAGGGGGCGTAATCTATGGCTACACCTTC. Protein: CASSDTGGVIYGYTF.

The rearrangement uses TRBV18 and TRBJ2-3, with 7 bases fitting TRBD2. Germline lookup yields CDR1 KGHSH and CDR2 LQKENI. V shed 5 bases, J shed 6 bases, and the junction held 11 bases outside the gene matches. There are 15 residues in the CDR3. This CDR3 reads CASSTASGAVDTQYF. The DNA for the CDR3 is TGTGCCAGCTCAACCGCTAGCGGAGCGGTTGATACGCAGTATTTT.

This sequence joins TRBV19 and TRBJ1-5, with 7 bases that match TRBD1. CDR1 is LNHDA and CDR2 is SQIVND in the germline V gene (reference sequence). V dropped 7 bases and J dropped 0; count of bases not matched to a gene: 9. The CDR3 length is 16 residues. The CDR3 sequence: CASMRFGTDSNQPQHF. As DNA, the CDR3 is TGTGCCAGTATGCGCTTCGGGACAGATAGCAATCAGCCCCAGCATTTT.

The V and J genes are TRBV29-1 and TRBJ1-1; D perhaps matches TRBD1 (6 bases). CDR1 and CDR2 from the germline V gene are SQVTM and ANQGSEA. Trimming cost V 5 bases and J 0 bases, with 10 bases left between them. This CDR3 region has 13 residues. CDR3 region: CSVTTGLNTEAFF. The CDR3 bases are TGCAGCGTTACCACAGGGCTGAACACTGAAGCTTTCTTT. Filled out from reference TRBV29-1 and TRBJ1-1, the complete variable domain reads SAVISQKPSRDICQRGTSLTIQCQVDSQVTMMFWYRQQPGQSLTLIATANQGSEATYESGFVIDKFPISRPNLTFSTLTVSNMSPEDSSIYLCSVTTGLNTEAFFGQGTRLTVV.

The chain couples TRBV7-2 to TRBJ2-1, with a weak D call TRBD2 (6 bases). Trimming left V 4 bases short and J 5 bases short, with 15 bases between. From germline, CDR1 is SGHTA and CDR2 FQGNSA. CDR3 length equals 15 residues. The CDR3 spells CASSSPIGLNNEQFF. CDR3 nucleotides: TGTGCCAGCAGCTCCCCTATCGGACTAAACAATGAGCAGTTCTTC.

CDR3 coding DNA: TGTGCCAGCAGAGCTGAACTAGGGAACACCGGGGAGCTGTTTTTT. This translates into CASRAELGNTGELFF. The rearrangement joins TRBV28 to TRBJ2-2, with a possible D match to TRBD2 (5 bases). V lost 6 bases and J 1 base, leaving 12 bases between the germline ends. Germline CDR1 reads MDHEN; CDR2 reads SYDVKM. The CDR3 loop spans 15 amino acids.

V gene TRBV14 combines with J gene TRBJ1-2; 9 bases fit TRBD1. CDR3 size: 16 residues. After removal of 3 bases from V and 8 bases from J, the junction contained 13 bases not matched to a gene. Germline CDR1 and CDR2: SGHDN and FVKESK. CDR3 sequence (DNA): TGTGCCAGCAGCCACCTCGACCGGGACAGGGTGCGAGGCTACACCTTC. This codes for CASSHLDRDRVRGYTF.

This clone was detected a few times. The CDR3 DNA is TGTGCCAGCTCACCCCCGGGACAGGGGATTTCTGGCTACACCTTC. Protein product: CASSPPGQGISGYTF. The rearrangement uses TRBV18 and TRBJ1-2; 10 nucleotides line up with TRBD1. Germline V gene sequence: CDR1 KGHSH, CDR2 LQKENI. The junction had 8 bases not matched to a gene; V was cut back by 3 bases and J by 7 bases. The length of the CDR3 is 15 residues.

The chain is built from TRBV6-6 and TRBJ1-1; no clear D. Germline V lookup: CDR1 MNHNY, CDR2 SVGAGI (reference sequence). The CDR3 has 14 amino acids. Trimming removed 2 bases at V and 0 bases at J, with 7 bases between. The CDR3 reads CASSYQVMNTEAFF. CDR3 bases: TGTGCCAGCAGTTACCAGGTCATGAACACTGAAGCTTTCTTT.

The genes are TRBV7-3 and TRBJ2-3; D is unclear. Germline V gene sequence: CDR1 SGHTA, CDR2 FQGTGA. Trimming took off 3 bases at V and 0 bases at J, with 10 bases between the two ends. CDR3 length: 15 amino acids. The CDR3 protein is CASSLRFSSTDTQYF. DNA for the CDR3: TGTGCCAGCAGCTTGAGATTTTCTAGCACAGATACGCAGTATTTT.

The chain carries TRBV28 and TRBJ1-2, with D possibly being TRBD1 (6 bases). Trimming stripped 2 bases from V and 7 bases from J, with 11 bases between. This CDR3 has 13 amino acids. Germline-derived CDR1 and CDR2 are MDHEN and SYDVKM. The CDR3 region is CASSLRNRAGYTF. Here the CDR3 DNA reads TGTGCCAGCAGTTTACGGAACAGGGCTGGCTACACCTTC.